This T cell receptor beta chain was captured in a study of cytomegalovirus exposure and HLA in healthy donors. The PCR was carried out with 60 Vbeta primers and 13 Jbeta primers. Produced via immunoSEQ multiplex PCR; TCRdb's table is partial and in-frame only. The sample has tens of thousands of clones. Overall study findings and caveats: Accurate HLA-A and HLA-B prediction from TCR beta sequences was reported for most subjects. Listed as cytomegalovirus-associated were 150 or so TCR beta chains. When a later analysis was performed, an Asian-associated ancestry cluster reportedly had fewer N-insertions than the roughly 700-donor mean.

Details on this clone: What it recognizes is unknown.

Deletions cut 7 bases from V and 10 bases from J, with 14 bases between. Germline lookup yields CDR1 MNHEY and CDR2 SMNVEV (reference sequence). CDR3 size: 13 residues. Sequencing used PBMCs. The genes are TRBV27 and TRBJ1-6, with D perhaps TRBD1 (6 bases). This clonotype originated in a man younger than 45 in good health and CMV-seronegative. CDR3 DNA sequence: TGTGCCAGCACGGGGGGGCTTAGCTCACCCCTCCACTTT. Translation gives CASTGGLSSPLHF.